Each of the 8 T cell receptor beta chains below was sequenced from the same sample in a study of control samples from healthy donors and cancer patients. Profiled with immunoSEQ multiplex PCR; TCRdb holds only in-frame clones, not every one. Counted here are approximately 82,000 clones, over 85% occurring once; the ten biggest clones make up around 1.3%. The sample taken for sequencing was PBMCs. These receptors were collected from a woman aged 40 to 50 with lung cancer.

The chain combines TRBV5-1 with TRBJ2-7, with D possibly matching TRBD1 (5 bases). CDR3 length: 13 amino acids. Germline loops: CDR1 SGHRS, CDR2 YFSETQ. With 4 bases removed from V and 2 bases from J, the gap between germline ends came to 10 bases. The CDR3 coding sequence is TGCGCCAGCAGCGTCGACAGAGCCTACGAGCAGTACTTC. As protein: CASSVDRAYEQYF.

The gene calls are TRBV11-2 and TRBJ2-3, with TRBD1 as a possible D gene (5 bases). The CDR3 consists of 15 residues. V was trimmed by 0 bases and J by 1 base, leaving 8 bases between them. Per the germline V gene, CDR1 is SGHAT and CDR2 is FQNNGV. The CDR3 region has the DNA TGTGCCAGCAGCTTAGAATGGGGCGGCACAGATACGCAGTATTTT. Translated: CASSLEWGGTDTQYF.

The chain has TRBV6-5 and TRBJ2-1; D tentatively reads TRBD1 or TRBD2 (7 bases each). Germline loops: CDR1 MNHEY, CDR2 SVGAGI. V dropped 6 bases and J dropped 1 base, with 13 bases sitting between them. This CDR3 region has 15 residues. This CDR3 reads CASRYQGGSYNEQFF. In DNA, the CDR3 is TGTGCCAGCAGGTACCAGGGGGGGTCCTACAATGAGCAGTTCTTC.

The chain employs TRBV6-5 and TRBJ2-5; 11 bases are a match to TRBD2. The trim removed 2 bases at V and 1 base at J, leaving 3 bases unmatched. The CDR3 sequence is 16 residues long. Germline assignment: CDR1 MNHEY and CDR2 SVGAGI. CDR3: CASSYSSGGVQETQYF. The CDR3 region has the DNA TGTGCCAGCAGTTACAGTAGCGGGGGGGTCCAAGAGACCCAGTACTTC.

The genes are TRBV30 and TRBJ1-2; possibly TRBD1 for D (5 bases). Trimming took off 0 bases at V and 5 bases at J, with 16 bases between the two ends. Germline loops: CDR1 GTSNPN, CDR2 SVGIG (reference sequence). This CDR3 has 15 residues. CDR3 amino acids: CAWSVRLTRGYGYTF. The CDR3 bases are TGTGCCTGGAGTGTACGCCTCACACGGGGGTATGGCTACACCTTC.

This clone was seen a few times. The chain has TRBV27 and TRBJ2-3; TRBD1 aligns across 7 bases. Unmatched junction bases numbered 6, after V lost 7 bases and J lost 2 bases. This CDR3 spans 14 amino acids. Germline V gene lookup returns CDR1 MNHEY and CDR2 SMNVEV (reference sequence). CDR3 coding DNA: TGTGCCAGCAAAGGGGGACAGCCCACAGATACGCAGTATTTT. Translated, it gives CASKGGQPTDTQYF.

The chain couples TRBV6-1 to TRBJ2-3; TRBD2 agrees at 12 bases. Germline V gene sequence: CDR1 MNHNS, CDR2 SASEGT. The CDR3 runs 16 residues. The junction had 7 bases not matched to a gene; V was cut back by 4 bases and J by 5 bases. The CDR3: CASSGPSGGDLDTQYF. The DNA of the CDR3 is TGTGCCAGCAGTGGACCTAGCGGGGGGGACCTAGATACGCAGTATTTT.

CDR3 sequence (DNA): TGTGCCAGCAGCCCACATGGGTCGAGGGAAAAACTGTTTTTT. Translation gives CASSPHGSREKLFF. This sequence joins TRBV28 and TRBJ1-4, with D unclear. Germline V gene data show CDR1 as MDHEN and CDR2 as SYDVKM. The V end was cut by 6 bases, the J end by 8 bases, with 16 bases between. This CDR3 comprises 14 residues.